What follows are 19 T cell receptor beta chains derived from one specimen sequenced in a study of cytomegalovirus exposure and HLA in healthy donors. Measured with immunoSEQ multiplex PCR; TCRdb has only the in-frame clones, and not every one. The sample has some 61,000 clones; 95% to 98% are singletons. Sequenced sample: PBMCs. Every receptor here comes from a woman aged 18 to 35 in good health and CMV-seropositive.

This clone was observed a single time. The chain joins TRBV27 to TRBJ2-7; D is unresolved. The CDR3 is made up of 10 amino acids. Trimming shortened V by 11 bases and J by 0 bases, and 5 bases separated the two germline ends. The germline V gene encodes CDR1 MNHEY and CDR2 SMNVEV (reference sequence). The CDR3 region has the DNA TGTGCCGCAGGCTCCTACGAGCAGTACTTC. Residues: CAAGSYEQYF.

This chain joins TRBV4-1 and TRBJ2-1; TRBD2 matches 8 bases. In germline, CDR1 is MGHRA, CDR2 YSYEKL. The CDR3 length is 18 residues. The V and J ends lost 0 bases and 4 bases, in that order; junction bases with no gene match: 11. The CDR3 region is CASSQEGGKRGPYNEQFF. DNA for the CDR3: TGCGCCAGCAGCCAAGAGGGGGGAAAGCGGGGGCCTTACAATGAGCAGTTCTTC.

The chain recombines TRBV20-1 with TRBJ2-4, with D possibly TRBD1 on 5 matching bases. V shed 4 bases and J shed 7 bases, with 8 bases lying between them. The V gene's germline CDR1 is DFQATT and CDR2 SNEGSKA (reference sequence). The CDR3 runs to 11 residues. The CDR3 reads CSATGKNIQYF. The CDR3 DNA is TGCAGTGCTACAGGGAAGAACATTCAGTACTTC.

The J gene is TRBJ1-5, the V gene TRBV7-9, with TRBD1 identical over 11 bases. This CDR3 contains 14 residues. J was trimmed by 7 bases and V by 5 bases; bases with no gene match: 4. Germline values: CDR1 SEHNR, CDR2 FQNEAQ (reference sequence). The chain's CDR3 is CASSLGQGDQPQHF. The CDR3 DNA reads as TGTGCCAGCAGCCTGGGACAGGGGGACCAGCCCCAGCATTTT.

The chain links TRBV5-5 to TRBJ2-3; D remains unclear. Germline loops: CDR1 SGHKS, CDR2 YYEKEE (reference sequence). With 4 bases removed from V and 1 base from J, the gap between germline ends came to 7 bases. The CDR3 is 13 amino acids. CDR3 residues: CASSLGGTDTQYF. The DNA of the CDR3 is TGTGCCAGCAGCCTTGGAGGCACAGATACGCAGTATTTT.

This sequence joins TRBV28 and TRBJ2-1; 8 nucleotides agree with TRBD2. In germline, CDR1 is MDHEN, CDR2 SYDVKM. The CDR3 loop spans 14 amino acids. The V gene end was trimmed by 10 bases and the J gene end by 9 bases; junction bases not matched to a gene: 14. The CDR3 region is CAILGTSFKGEQFF. The DNA for the CDR3 is TGTGCCATCCTAGGGACTAGTTTCAAGGGTGAGCAGTTCTTC.

V and J are TRBV6-5 and TRBJ1-1; TRBD1 agrees at 8 bases. CDR1 MNHEY and CDR2 SVGAGI come from the germline V gene. J lost 11 bases, V lost 5 bases, and 7 bases had no gene match. The CDR3 contains 12 residues. CDR3 loop: CASSPGTGRAFF. The CDR3 nucleotides read TGTGCCAGCAGTCCAGGGACAGGACGGGCTTTCTTT.

The rearrangement uses TRBV5-4 and TRBJ2-7; a weak D match, TRBD1 (7 bases). This CDR3 is built from 15 residues. The ends were cut back, 3 bases at V and 11 bases at J, with 24 bases in the middle. Germline CDR1 reads SGHNT; CDR2 reads YYREEE (reference sequence). The CDR3 sequence: CASSSIERTGRGEYF. Here the CDR3 DNA reads TGTGCCAGCAGCTCAATTGAACGGACAGGCCGCGGGGAGTACTTC.

The J gene is TRBJ2-1, the V gene TRBV12-5; tentative D call: TRBD2 (7 bases). The CDR3 is made up of 13 amino acids. V was trimmed by 5 bases and J by 12 bases, leaving 17 bases between them. Germline CDR1 is LGHNT and CDR2 is FRNRAP. The CDR3 region is CASGRGGPSRQFF. The DNA for the CDR3 is TGTGCTAGTGGTAGGGGGGGTCCAAGCCGGCAGTTCTTC.

The J gene is TRBJ2-7, the V gene TRBV2, with 7 positions matching TRBD1. The CDR3 has 15 residues. V shed 2 bases and J 3 bases; nucleotides not matched to a gene: 7. From germline, CDR1 is SNHLY and CDR2 FYNNEI. The CDR3 DNA sequence: TGTGCCAGCAGTGAAATGAGGGGGCCTTACTACGAGCAGTACTTC. This encodes CASSEMRGPYYEQYF.

The chain couples TRBV6-5 to TRBJ2-7; D is uncertain. Germline CDR1 and CDR2: MNHEY and SVGAGI. Trimming removed 2 bases from V and 6 bases from J, with 5 bases in between. CDR3 size: 11 residues. Here the CDR3 reads CASSYPSEQYF. CDR3 DNA sequence: TGTGCCAGCAGTTACCCGAGCGAGCAGTACTTC.

V gene TRBV19 combines with J gene TRBJ2-2; no reliable D call. The CDR3 covers 13 residues. CDR1 and CDR2 from the germline V gene are LNHDA and SQIVND (reference sequence). The V and J ends lost 4 bases and 4 bases respectively, with 7 bases between them. The CDR3 DNA reads as TGTGCCAGTAGTACTAGTCCCACCGGGGAGCTGTTTTTT. Translated: CASSTSPTGELFF.

This rearrangement joins TRBV28 to TRBJ2-2; TRBD1 matches at 9 bases. CDR1 is MDHEN and CDR2 is SYDVKM in the germline V gene. The V gene end was trimmed by 6 bases and the J gene end by 0 bases; junction bases not matched to a gene: 5. This CDR3 has 16 amino acids. CDR3 DNA: TGTGCCAGCAGCCAAACAGGGGGCCCGAACACCGGGGAGCTGTTTTTT. It translates to CASSQTGGPNTGELFF.

The chain joins TRBV30 to TRBJ2-4; 7 bases match TRBD2. There are 15 residues in the CDR3. Germline V gene lookup returns CDR1 GTSNPN and CDR2 SVGIG (reference sequence). V lost 0 bases, J lost 2 bases, and 4 bases stayed unmatched. The CDR3 nucleotides are TGTGCCTGGAGTGTAGGGCGGGGGACCAAAAACATTCAGTACTTC. Translating it yields CAWSVGRGTKNIQYF.

The V gene is TRBV5-6, the J gene TRBJ2-7; D might be TRBD2 (5 bases). V dropped 4 bases and J dropped 0 bases, with 14 bases sitting between them. This CDR3 comprises 15 residues. Germline-derived CDR1 and CDR2 are SGHDT and YYEEEE. CDR3 nucleotide sequence: TGTGCCAGCAGCACTAGGACGGAAAGCTCCTACGAGCAGTACTTC. Encoded protein: CASSTRTESSYEQYF.

The chain combines TRBV28 with TRBJ1-2; 8 nucleotides align to TRBD1. The CDR3 loop spans 13 amino acids. V shed 6 bases and J 4 bases; nucleotides not matched to a gene: 4. Germline CDR1 and CDR2: MDHEN and SYDVKM. The CDR3 sequence is CASSRDRIYGYTF. The CDR3 nucleotides are TGTGCCAGCAGCCGGGACAGGATCTATGGCTACACCTTC.

This clone was seen once. This chain joins TRBV7-9 and TRBJ2-5, with TRBD1 matching over 7 bases. The CDR3 contains 15 residues. With 4 bases clipped from V and 5 bases from J, the junction kept 10 bases outside the gene matches. Germline V gives CDR1 SEHNR, CDR2 FQNEAQ (reference sequence). As DNA, the CDR3 is TGTGCCAGCAGCTCCAGACAGGGATTGGGGGAGACCCAGTACTTC. Protein product: CASSSRQGLGETQYF.

The J gene is TRBJ1-4, the V gene TRBV14; no clear D gene. The V gene lost 4 bases and the J gene lost 8 bases, with 17 bases spanning the gap. This CDR3 region has 15 residues. Germline V CDR1 and CDR2: SGHDN, FVKESK. CDR3 amino acids: CASSRTQSAGEKLFF. CDR3 coding DNA: TGTGCCAGCAGCCGCACCCAGTCGGCGGGGGAAAAACTGTTTTTT.

The rearrangement joins TRBV6-6 to TRBJ1-2; 9 positions agree with TRBD1. The germline V gene encodes CDR1 MNHNY and CDR2 SVGAGI (reference sequence). CDR3 length equals 14 residues. The ends lost 5 bases at V and 8 bases at J; junction bases unmatched: 9. CDR3 nucleotides: TGTGCCAGCAGTCCATCAGGGACAGGGTACGGCTACACCTTC. It codes for CASSPSGTGYGYTF.